Below, 8 T cell receptor beta chains from the same sample are listed, as sequenced in a study of beta chain features in type 1 diabetes. Study-level results: TCRB CDR3s from Type 1 diabetes patients were moderately but significantly shorter in all four CD4+ subsets.

These TCRs are of unknown antigen specificity. Investigators reverse transcribed all isolated RNA, so they sequenced expressed TCRB transcripts. Only in-frame clones appear in the TCRdb table, and some are missing; sequencing was by immunoSEQ multiplex PCR. The table lists around 260,000 clones, 20% of them singletons. Material: naive CD4+ T cells from blood. These receptors were collected from a woman in her thirties or forties with type 1 diabetes.

The rearrangement uses TRBV9 and TRBJ1-5; D gene ambiguous. This CDR3 region has 13 residues. Germline CDR1 is SGDLS and CDR2 is YYNGEE. Between the trimmed V and J ends, which lost 0 bases and 9 bases, there was a span of 10 bases. The CDR3 DNA sequence: TGTGCCAGCAGCGTAGGCACAGAGTCGCCCCAGCATTTT. It codes for CASSVGTESPQHF.

V gene TRBV7-2 combines with J gene TRBJ1-1, with D possibly being TRBD1 (6 bases). The germline CDR1 and CDR2 sequences are SGHTA and FQGNSA. V was cut by 6 bases and J by 4 bases, with 18 bases left in between. This CDR3 is built from 15 residues. The CDR3 region has the DNA TGTGCCAGCAGGTATGGGGGGGGCGACGGCACTGAAGCTTTCTTT. It is translated as CASRYGGGDGTEAFF. The complete variable domain, with remaining parts taken from reference TRBV7-2 and TRBJ1-1, reads GAGVSQSPSNKVTEKGKDVELRCDPISGHTALYWYRQSLGQGLEFLIYFQGNSAPDKSGLPSDRFSAERTGGSVSTLTIQRTQQEDSAVYLCASRYGGGDGTEAFFGQGTRLTVV.

The chain recombines TRBV7-2 with TRBJ2-5; D is perhaps TRBD2 (6 bases). The CDR3 runs 14 residues. Germline loops: CDR1 SGHTA, CDR2 FQGNSA. V lost 3 bases to trimming and J lost 2 bases, with 10 bases between them. The CDR3 region is CASSLGGAQETQYF. CDR3 sequence (DNA): TGTGCCAGCAGCTTGGGCGGGGCTCAAGAGACCCAGTACTTC.

This clone was counted between two and nine times. The chain employs TRBV19 and TRBJ2-2; D gene unclear. Germline V gives CDR1 LNHDA, CDR2 SQIVND (reference sequence). Deletions cut 7 bases from V and 7 bases from J, with 16 bases between. CDR3 length equals 14 residues. DNA for the CDR3: TGTGCCAGTACCCCAAGTGACGGGTACGGGGAGCTGTTTTTT. It yields the protein CASTPSDGYGELFF.

In this sample, this clone turned up a few times. The chain couples TRBV7-9 to TRBJ2-5, with a tentative D call TRBD2 (6 bases). The CDR3 sequence is 15 residues long. CDR1 SEHNR and CDR2 FQNEAQ come from the germline V gene (reference sequence). The V end lost 3 bases, the J end lost 5 bases, and 16 bases lay between the germline ends. The CDR3 reads CASSLRRAPGETQYF. The DNA for the CDR3 is TGTGCCAGCAGCTTGCGGAGGGCCCCCGGGGAGACCCAGTACTTC.

This clone was detected a few times. The sample has other DNA sequences that encode this CDR3 too. This chain uses TRBV5-1 with TRBJ1-2; possible D gene TRBD1, 5 bases. With 0 bases removed from V and 2 bases from J, the gap between germline ends came to 5 bases. There are 13 residues in the CDR3. Germline V gene sequence: CDR1 SGHRS, CDR2 YFSETQ. The CDR3 region is CASSLAGNYGYTF. Written as DNA, the CDR3 is TGCGCCAGCAGCTTGGCAGGGAACTATGGCTACACCTTC.

The chain carries TRBV15 and TRBJ2-5; TRBD2 aligns across 8 bases. The V and J ends lost 0 bases and 5 bases, in that order; junction bases with no gene match: 2. The CDR3 totals 14 residues. Per germline, CDR1 LNHNV and CDR2 YYDKDF (reference sequence). The CDR3 coding sequence is TGTGCCACCAGCAGAGAGATAGCGGGGGAGACCCAGTACTTC. Protein sequence: CATSREIAGETQYF.

V and J are TRBV9 and TRBJ2-1, with 9 bases identical to TRBD2. Germline V gene lookup returns CDR1 SGDLS and CDR2 YYNGEE. The CDR3 sequence is 17 residues long. The V segment lost 1 base and the J segment 2 bases; nucleotides outside the gene matches: 7. CDR3 DNA sequence: TGTGCCAGCAGCGTATCATTTTCTAGCGGGACCTACAATGAGCAGTTCTTC. This gives the protein CASSVSFSSGTYNEQFF.